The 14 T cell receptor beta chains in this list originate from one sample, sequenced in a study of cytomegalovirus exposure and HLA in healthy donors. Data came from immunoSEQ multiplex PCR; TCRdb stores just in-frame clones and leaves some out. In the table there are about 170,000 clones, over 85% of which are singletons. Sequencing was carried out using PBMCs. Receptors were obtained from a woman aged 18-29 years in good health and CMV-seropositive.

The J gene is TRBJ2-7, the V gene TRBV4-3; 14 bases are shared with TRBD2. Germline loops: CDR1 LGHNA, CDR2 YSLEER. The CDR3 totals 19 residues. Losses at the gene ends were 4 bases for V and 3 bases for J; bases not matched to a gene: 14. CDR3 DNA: TGCGCCAGCAGCCTATATCCCGGGACTAGCGGGGGAGTAGTCTACGAGCAGTACTTC. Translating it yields CASSLYPGTSGGVVYEQYF.

As DNA, the CDR3 is TGTGCCAGCAGTGAAGGACTAGCGGGGATCTACGAGCAGTACTTC. Encoded protein: CASSEGLAGIYEQYF. The chain joins TRBV6-1 to TRBJ2-7, with 11 bases aligning to TRBD2. In germline, CDR1 is MNHNS, CDR2 SASEGT. This CDR3 has 15 residues. The trim removed 1 base at V and 3 bases at J, leaving 2 bases unmatched.

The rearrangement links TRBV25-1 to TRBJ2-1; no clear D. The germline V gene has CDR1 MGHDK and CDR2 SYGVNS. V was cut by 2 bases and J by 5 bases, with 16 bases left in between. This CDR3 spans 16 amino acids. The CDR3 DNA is TGTGCCAGCAGTGAACGTTGGCAGGTAGTGGACAATGAGCAGTTCTTC. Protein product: CASSERWQVVDNEQFF. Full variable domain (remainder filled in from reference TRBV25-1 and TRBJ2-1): EADIYQTPRYLVIGTGKKITLECSQTMGHDKMYWYQQDPGMELHLIHYSYGVNSTEKGDLSSESTVSRIRTEHFPLTLESARPSHTSQYLCASSERWQVVDNEQFFGPGTRLTVL.

The CDR3 reads CASSQERSDSYNEQFF. Here the CDR3 DNA reads TGTGCCAGCAGCCAAGAGAGGAGCGACTCCTACAATGAGCAGTTCTTC. The chain is built from TRBV4-2 and TRBJ2-1; D remains ambiguous. With 0 bases removed from V and 0 bases from J, the gap between germline ends came to 9 bases. Germline CDR1 is LGHNA and CDR2 is YNFKEQ. The CDR3 consists of 16 residues.

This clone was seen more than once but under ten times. The CDR3 here is CASGNGQGHQPQHF. CDR3 DNA sequence: TGTGCCAGCGGGAACGGACAGGGTCATCAGCCCCAGCATTTT. This rearrangement joins TRBV27 to TRBJ1-5, with TRBD1 matching over 8 bases. Trimming removed 8 bases from V and 5 bases from J; junction bases left unmatched: 8. CDR3 size: 14 residues. The V gene's germline CDR1 is MNHEY and CDR2 SMNVEV (reference sequence).

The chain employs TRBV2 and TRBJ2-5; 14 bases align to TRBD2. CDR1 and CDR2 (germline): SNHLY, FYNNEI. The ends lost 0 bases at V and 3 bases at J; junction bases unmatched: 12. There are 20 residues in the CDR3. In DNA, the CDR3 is TGTGCCAGCAGTGAAGCAAGACTAGCGGGAGGGAGGGGTGAGGAAGAGACCCAGTACTTC. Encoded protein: CASSEARLAGGRGEEETQYF.

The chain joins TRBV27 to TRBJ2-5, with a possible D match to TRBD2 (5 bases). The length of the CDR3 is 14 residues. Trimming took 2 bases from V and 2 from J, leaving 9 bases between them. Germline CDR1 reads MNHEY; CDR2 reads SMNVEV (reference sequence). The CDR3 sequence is CASSLRGYQETQYF. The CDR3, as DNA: TGTGCCAGCAGTTTACGGGGATATCAAGAGACCCAGTACTTC.

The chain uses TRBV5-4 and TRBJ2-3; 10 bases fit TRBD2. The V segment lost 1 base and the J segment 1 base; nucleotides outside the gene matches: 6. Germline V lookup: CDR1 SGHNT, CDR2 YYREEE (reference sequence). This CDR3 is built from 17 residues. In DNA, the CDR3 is TGTGCCAGCAGCTTGTTGACTAGCGGGTCAGGCACAGATACGCAGTATTTT. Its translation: CASSLLTSGSGTDTQYF.

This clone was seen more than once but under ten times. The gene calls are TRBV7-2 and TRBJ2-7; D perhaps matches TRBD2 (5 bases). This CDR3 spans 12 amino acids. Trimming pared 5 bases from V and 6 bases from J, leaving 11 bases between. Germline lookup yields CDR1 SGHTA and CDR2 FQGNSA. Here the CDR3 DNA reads TGTGCCAGCAGCCGCCCGCGGGTCGAGCAGTACTTC. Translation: CASSRPRVEQYF.

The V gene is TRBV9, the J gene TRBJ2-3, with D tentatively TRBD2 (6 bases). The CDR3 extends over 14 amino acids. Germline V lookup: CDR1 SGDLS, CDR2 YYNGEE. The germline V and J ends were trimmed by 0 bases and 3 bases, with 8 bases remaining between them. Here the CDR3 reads CASSVGGLTDTQYF. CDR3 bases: TGTGCCAGCAGCGTAGGGGGACTTACAGATACGCAGTATTTT.

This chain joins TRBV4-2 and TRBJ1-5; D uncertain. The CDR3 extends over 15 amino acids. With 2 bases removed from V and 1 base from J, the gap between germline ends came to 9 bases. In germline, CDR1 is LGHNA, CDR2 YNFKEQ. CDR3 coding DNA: TGTGCCAGCAGCCAAAGCGGGTTGAGCAATCAGCCCCAGCATTTT. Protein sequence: CASSQSGLSNQPQHF.

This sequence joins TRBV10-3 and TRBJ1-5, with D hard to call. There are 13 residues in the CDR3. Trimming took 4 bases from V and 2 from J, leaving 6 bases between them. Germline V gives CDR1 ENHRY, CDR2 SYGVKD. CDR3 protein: CAISANGNQPQHF. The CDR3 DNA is TGTGCCATCAGTGCTAATGGCAATCAGCCCCAGCATTTT.

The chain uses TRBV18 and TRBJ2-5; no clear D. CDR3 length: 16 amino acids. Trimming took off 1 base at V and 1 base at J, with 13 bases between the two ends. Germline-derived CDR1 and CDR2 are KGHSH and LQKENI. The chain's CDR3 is CASSPQNGRTQETQYF. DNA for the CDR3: TGTGCCAGCTCACCACAGAACGGTCGCACCCAAGAGACCCAGTACTTC.

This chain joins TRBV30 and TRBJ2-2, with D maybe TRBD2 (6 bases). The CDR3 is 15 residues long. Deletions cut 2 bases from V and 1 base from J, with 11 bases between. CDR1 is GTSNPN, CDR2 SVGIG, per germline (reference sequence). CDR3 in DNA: TGTGCCTGGAGTCTATATAGCGGGAACACCGGGGAGCTGTTTTTT. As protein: CAWSLYSGNTGELFF.